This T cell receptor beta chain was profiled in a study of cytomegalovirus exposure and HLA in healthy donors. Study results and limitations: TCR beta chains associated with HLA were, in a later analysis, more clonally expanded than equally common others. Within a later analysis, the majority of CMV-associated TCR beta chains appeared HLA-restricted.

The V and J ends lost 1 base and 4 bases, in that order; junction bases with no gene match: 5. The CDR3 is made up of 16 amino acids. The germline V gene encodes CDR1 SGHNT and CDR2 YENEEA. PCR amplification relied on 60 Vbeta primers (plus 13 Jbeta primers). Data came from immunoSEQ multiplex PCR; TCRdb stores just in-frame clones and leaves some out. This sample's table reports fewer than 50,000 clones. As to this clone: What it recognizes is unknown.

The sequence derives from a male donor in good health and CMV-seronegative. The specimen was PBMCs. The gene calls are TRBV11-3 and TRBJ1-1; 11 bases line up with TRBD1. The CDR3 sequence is CASSLGVGQGATEAFF. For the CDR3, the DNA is TGTGCCAGCAGCTTAGGTGTAGGACAGGGGGCCACTGAAGCTTTCTTT.